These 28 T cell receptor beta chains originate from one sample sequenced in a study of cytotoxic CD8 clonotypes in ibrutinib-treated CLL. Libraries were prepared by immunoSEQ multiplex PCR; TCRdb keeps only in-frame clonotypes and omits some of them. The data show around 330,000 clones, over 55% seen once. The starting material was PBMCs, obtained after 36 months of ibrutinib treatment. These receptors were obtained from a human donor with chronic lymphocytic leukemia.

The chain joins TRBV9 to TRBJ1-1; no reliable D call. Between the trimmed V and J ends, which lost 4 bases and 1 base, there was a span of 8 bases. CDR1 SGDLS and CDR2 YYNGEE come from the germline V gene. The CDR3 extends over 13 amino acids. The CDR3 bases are TGTGCCAGCAGCCCACACTGGAACACTGAAGCTTTCTTT. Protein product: CASSPHWNTEAFF.

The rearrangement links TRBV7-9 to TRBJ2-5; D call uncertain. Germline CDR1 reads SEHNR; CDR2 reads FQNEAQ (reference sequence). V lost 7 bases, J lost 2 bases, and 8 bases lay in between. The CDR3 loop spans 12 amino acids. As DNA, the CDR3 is TGTGCCAGCACATGGGGACAAGAGACCCAGTACTTC. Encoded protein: CASTWGQETQYF.

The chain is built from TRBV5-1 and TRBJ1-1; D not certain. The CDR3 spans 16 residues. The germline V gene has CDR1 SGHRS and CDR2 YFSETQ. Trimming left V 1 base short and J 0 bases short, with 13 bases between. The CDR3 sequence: CASSLTDGWMNTEAFF. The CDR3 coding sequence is TGCGCCAGCAGCTTGACGGACGGATGGATGAACACTGAAGCTTTCTTT.

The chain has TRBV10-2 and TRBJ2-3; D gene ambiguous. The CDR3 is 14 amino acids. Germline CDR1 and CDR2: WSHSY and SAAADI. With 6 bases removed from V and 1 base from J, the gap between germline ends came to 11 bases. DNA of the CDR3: TGCGCCAGCAGATCAGTTACACGCACAGATACGCAGTATTTT. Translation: CASRSVTRTDTQYF.

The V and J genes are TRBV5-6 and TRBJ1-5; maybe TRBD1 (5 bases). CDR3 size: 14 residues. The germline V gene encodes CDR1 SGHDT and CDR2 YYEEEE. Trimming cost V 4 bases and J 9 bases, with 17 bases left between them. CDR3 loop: CASSPGGGVRPQHF. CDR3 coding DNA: TGTGCCAGCAGCCCCGGGGGAGGGGTTAGGCCCCAGCATTTT.

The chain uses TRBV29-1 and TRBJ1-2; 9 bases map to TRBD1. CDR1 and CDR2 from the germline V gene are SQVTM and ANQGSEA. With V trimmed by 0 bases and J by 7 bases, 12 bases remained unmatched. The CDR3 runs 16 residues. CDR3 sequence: CSVEDRWTGESSGYTF. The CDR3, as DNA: TGCAGCGTTGAAGATAGGTGGACAGGGGAATCATCTGGCTACACCTTC.

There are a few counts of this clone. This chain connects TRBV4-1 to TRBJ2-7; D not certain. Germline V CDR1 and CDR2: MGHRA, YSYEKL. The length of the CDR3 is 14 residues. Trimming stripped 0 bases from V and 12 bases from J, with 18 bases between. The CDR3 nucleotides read TGCGCCAGCAGCCAAGACCCCTTTGGGCAGCGCGCGTACTTC. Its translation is CASSQDPFGQRAYF.

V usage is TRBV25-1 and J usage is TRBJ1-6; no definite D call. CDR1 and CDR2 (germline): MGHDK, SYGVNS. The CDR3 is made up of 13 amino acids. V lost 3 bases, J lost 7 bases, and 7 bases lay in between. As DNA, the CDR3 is TGTGCCAGCAGTGAGACGGTGAATTCACCCCTCCACTTT. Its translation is CASSETVNSPLHF.

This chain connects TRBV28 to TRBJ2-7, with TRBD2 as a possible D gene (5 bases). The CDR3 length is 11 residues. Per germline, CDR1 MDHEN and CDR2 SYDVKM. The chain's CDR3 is CASGSSYEQYF. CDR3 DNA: TGTGCATCGGGGAGCTCCTACGAGCAGTACTTC.

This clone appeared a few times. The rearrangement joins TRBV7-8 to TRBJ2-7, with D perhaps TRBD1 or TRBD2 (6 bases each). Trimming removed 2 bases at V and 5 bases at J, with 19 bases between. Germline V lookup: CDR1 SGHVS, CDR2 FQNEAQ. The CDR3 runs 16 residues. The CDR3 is CASSLWGAGTVHEQYF. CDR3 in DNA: TGTGCCAGCAGCTTATGGGGGGCAGGAACGGTCCACGAGCAGTACTTC.

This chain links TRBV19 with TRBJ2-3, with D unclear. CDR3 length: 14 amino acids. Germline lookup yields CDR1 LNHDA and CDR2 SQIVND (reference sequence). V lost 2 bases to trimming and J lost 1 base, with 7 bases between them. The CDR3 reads CASSIQEGTDTQYF. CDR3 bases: TGTGCCAGTAGTATACAGGAAGGCACAGATACGCAGTATTTT.

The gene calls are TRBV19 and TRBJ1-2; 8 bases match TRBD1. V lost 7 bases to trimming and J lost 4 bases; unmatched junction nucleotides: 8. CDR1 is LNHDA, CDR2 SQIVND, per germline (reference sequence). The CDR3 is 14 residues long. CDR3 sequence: CASTPTGASYGYTF. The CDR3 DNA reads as TGTGCCAGTACCCCGACAGGGGCGAGCTATGGCTACACCTTC.

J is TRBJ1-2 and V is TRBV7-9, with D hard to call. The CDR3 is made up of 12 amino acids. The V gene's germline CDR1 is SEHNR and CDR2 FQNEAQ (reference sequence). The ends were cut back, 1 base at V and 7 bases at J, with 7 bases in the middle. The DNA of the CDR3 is TGTGCCAGCAGCTTAGGCCCCTCTGGCTACACCTTC. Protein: CASSLGPSGYTF.

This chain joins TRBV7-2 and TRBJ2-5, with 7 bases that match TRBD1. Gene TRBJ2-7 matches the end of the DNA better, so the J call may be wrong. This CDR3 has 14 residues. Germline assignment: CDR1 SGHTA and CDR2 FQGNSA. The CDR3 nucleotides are TGTGCCAGCAGCTTAATGGACAGGTCCTACGAGCAGTACTTC. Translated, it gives CASSLMDRSYEQYF.

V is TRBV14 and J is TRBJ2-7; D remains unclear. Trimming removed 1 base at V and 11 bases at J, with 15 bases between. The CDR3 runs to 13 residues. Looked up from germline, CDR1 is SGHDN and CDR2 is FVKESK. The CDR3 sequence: CASSQGLGLLKYF. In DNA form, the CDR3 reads TGTGCCAGCAGCCAAGGTCTCGGCCTCCTTAAGTACTTC.

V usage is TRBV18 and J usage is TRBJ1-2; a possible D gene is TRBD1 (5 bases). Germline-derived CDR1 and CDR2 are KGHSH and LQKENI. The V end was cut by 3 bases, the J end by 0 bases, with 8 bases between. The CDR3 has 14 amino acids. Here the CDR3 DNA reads TGTGCCAGCTCACCCAGGGTTCCTAACTATGGCTACACCTTC. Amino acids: CASSPRVPNYGYTF.

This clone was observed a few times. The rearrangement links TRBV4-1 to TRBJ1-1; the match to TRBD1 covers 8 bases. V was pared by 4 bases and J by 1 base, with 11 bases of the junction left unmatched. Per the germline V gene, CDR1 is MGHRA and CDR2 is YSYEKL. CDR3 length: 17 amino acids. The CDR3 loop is CASSPIQGAAPNTEAFF. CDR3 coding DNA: TGCGCCAGCAGCCCGATCCAGGGGGCGGCCCCGAACACTGAAGCTTTCTTT.

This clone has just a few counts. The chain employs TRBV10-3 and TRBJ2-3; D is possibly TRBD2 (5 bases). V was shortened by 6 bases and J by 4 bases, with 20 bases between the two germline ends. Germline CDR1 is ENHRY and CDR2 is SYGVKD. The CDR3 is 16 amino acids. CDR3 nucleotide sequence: TGTGCCATCAGCTTCTTCCTGGGAGTTACTTCAGATACGCAGTATTTT. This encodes CAISFFLGVTSDTQYF.

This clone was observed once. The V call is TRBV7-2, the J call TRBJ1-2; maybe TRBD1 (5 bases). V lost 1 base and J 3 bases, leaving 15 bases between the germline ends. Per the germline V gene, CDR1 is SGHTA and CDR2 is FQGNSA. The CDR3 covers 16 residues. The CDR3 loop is CASSLETGTVDYGYTF. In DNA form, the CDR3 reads TGTGCCAGCAGCTTAGAAACCGGGACGGTCGACTATGGCTACACCTTC.

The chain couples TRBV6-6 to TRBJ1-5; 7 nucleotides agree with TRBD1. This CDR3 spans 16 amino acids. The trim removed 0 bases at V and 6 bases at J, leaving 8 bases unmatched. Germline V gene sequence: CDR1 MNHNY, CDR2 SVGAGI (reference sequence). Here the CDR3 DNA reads TGTGCCAGCAGTTACTCGAAGGGGGCGCAGGGTCAGCCCCAGCATTTT. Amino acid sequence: CASSYSKGAQGQPQHF.

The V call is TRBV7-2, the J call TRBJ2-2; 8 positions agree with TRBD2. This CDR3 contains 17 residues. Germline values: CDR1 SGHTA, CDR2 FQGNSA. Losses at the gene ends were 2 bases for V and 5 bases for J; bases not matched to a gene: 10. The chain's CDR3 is CASSLPPVGGRTGELFF. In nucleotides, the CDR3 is TGTGCCAGCAGCTTACCTCCCGTTGGCGGGAGGACCGGGGAGCTGTTTTTT.

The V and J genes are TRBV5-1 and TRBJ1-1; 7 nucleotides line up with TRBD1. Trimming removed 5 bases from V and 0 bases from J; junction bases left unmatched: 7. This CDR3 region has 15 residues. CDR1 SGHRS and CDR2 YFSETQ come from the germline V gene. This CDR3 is CASRRRQGLNTEAFF. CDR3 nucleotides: TGCGCCAGCAGAAGAAGACAGGGACTGAACACTGAAGCTTTCTTT.

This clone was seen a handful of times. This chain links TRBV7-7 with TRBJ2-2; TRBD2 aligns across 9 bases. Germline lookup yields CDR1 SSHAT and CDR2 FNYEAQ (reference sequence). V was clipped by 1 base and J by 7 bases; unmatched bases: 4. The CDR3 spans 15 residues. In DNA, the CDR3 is TGTGCCAGCAGCTTAGTAGCGGGAGCGATCGGGGAGCTGTTTTTT. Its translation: CASSLVAGAIGELFF.

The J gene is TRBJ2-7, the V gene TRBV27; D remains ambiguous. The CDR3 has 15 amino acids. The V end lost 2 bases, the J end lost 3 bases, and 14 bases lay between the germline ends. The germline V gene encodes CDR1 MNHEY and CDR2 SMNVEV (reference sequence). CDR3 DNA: TGTGCCAGCAGTTTAAGTCAGCCGTCTCTCTACGAGCAGTACTTC. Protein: CASSLSQPSLYEQYF.

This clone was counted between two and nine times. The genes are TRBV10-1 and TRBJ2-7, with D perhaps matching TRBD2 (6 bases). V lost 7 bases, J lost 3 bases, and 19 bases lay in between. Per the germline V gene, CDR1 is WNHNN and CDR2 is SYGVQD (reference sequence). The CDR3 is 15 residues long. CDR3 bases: TGCGCCAGCAAACACAAGTCGGGCGGGAACTACGAGCAGTACTTC. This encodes CASKHKSGGNYEQYF.

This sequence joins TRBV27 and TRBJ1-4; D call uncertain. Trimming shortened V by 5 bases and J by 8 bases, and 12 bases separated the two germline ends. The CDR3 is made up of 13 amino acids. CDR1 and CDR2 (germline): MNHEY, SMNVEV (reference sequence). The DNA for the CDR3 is TGTGCCAGCAGTACCACTCCTTGGGAAAAACTGTTTTTT. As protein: CASSTTPWEKLFF.

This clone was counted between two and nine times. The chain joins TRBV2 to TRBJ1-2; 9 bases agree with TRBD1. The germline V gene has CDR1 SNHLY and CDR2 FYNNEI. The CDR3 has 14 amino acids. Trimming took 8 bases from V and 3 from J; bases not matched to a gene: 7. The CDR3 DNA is TGTGCCAGCGCCAGACAGGGGGTCCACTATGGCTACACCTTC. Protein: CASARQGVHYGYTF.

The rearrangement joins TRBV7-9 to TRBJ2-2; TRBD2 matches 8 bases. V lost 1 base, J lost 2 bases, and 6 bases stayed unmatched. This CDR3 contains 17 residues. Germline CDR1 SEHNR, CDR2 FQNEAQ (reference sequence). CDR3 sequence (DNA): TGTGCCAGCAGCTTAGTAGGTCTAGCGGGCAACACCGGGGAGCTGTTTTTT. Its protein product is CASSLVGLAGNTGELFF.